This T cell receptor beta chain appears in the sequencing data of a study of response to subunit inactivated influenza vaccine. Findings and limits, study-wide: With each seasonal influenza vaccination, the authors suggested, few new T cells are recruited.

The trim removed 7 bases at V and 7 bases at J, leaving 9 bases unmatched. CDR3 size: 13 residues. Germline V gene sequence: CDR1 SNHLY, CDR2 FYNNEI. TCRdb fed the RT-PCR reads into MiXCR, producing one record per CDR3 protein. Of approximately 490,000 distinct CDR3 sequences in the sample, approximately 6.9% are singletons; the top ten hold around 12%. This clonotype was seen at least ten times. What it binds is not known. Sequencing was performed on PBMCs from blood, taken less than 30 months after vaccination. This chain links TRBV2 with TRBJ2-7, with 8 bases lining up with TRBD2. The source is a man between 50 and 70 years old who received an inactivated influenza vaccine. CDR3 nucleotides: TGTGCCAGCAAGCCCGGGACTAGTAAGGAGCAGTACTTC. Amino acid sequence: CASKPGTSKEQYF.